The 7 T cell receptor beta chains listed next were all sequenced from one sample in a study of T cell clonality in common variable immunodeficiency (dated by TCRdb to between 2015 and 2016). Libraries were constructed by the immunoSEQ multiplex PCR assay. Not all clones reach the TCRdb copy of this immuneACCESS table, which keeps in-frame sequences only. Checked studies attribute under half of the gap to unresolved V genes and leave the rest unexplained. There are tens of thousands of clones in this sample, and none of them is a singleton. The ten most abundant clones make up approximately 0.71% of the sample. Sequencing was carried out using peripheral blood mononuclear cells. These receptors all come from a person between 18 and 69 years old in good health.

This clone appeared a few times. The read terminates 3 residues before the CDR3 end, so the remaining end is supplied by the germline J gene. The genes are TRBV19 and TRBJ1-2; no definite D call. This CDR3 is 14 amino acids long. Per germline, CDR1 LNHDA and CDR2 SQIVND (reference sequence). CDR3 DNA, as far as it was read: TGTGCCAGTAGTATGGTTGGGCAAGTTGAGGAC. The encoded protein is CASSMVGQVED. The whole CDR3 protein reads CASSMVGQVEDYTF.

This clone showed up many times. The sequenced fragment ends 3 residues before the CDR3 boundary, so the rest is inferred from the germline J gene. The chain employs TRBV18 and TRBJ2-2; D gene ambiguous. V was pared by 3 bases and J by 1 base, with 9 bases between. The CDR3 sequence is 15 residues long. Germline values: CDR1 KGHSH, CDR2 LQKENI. CDR3 amino acids: CASSPWPMNTGELFF. The sequenced CDR3 bases are TGTGCCAGCTCACCCTGGCCGATGAACACCGGGGAG. The full variable domain, rest sourced from reference TRBV18 and TRBJ2-2, is NAGVMQNPRHLVRRRGQEARLRCSPMKGHSHVYWYRQLPEEGLKFMVYLQKENIIDESGMPKERFSAEFPKEGPSILRIQQVVRGDSAAYFCASSPWPMNTGELFFGEGSRLTVL.

In this sample, this clone turned up many times. The observed sequence ends 3 residues before the CDR3 terminus, with the missing tail filled in from the germline J gene. The chain is built from TRBV11-3 and TRBJ2-7; D is perhaps TRBD1 (5 bases). The CDR3 length is 14 residues. The V gene lost 4 bases and the J gene lost 3 bases, with 13 bases spanning the gap. Germline loops: CDR1 SGHNT, CDR2 YENEEA. CDR3 loop: CASSSYADSYEQYF. CDR3 bases read: TGTGCCAGCAGCTCTTATGCAGACAGCTACGAG. Variable domain in full (rest from reference TRBV11-3 and TRBJ2-7): EAGVVQSPRYKIIEKKQPVAFWCNPISGHNTLYWYLQNLGQGPELLIRYENEEAVDDSQLPKDRFSAERLKGVDSTLKIQPAELGDSAVYLCASSSYADSYEQYFGPGTRLTVT.

This clone was recorded many times. The read comes to an end 3 residues before the CDR3 does, leaving the germline J gene to fill in the end. The identical CDR3 is also encoded by other nucleotide sequences in the sample. The chain uses TRBV18 and TRBJ1-3; D is undetermined. This CDR3 region has 15 residues. Germline lookup yields CDR1 KGHSH and CDR2 LQKENI. V was cut by 0 bases and J by 0 bases, with 6 bases left in between. CDR3 sequence: CASSPPAGSGNTIYF. CDR3 DNA (partial): TGTGCCAGCTCACCACCGGCGGGCTCTGGAAACACC.

This clone has a count of ten or more. The observed sequence ends 3 residues before the CDR3 terminus, with the missing tail filled in from the germline J gene. The chain joins TRBV20-1 to TRBJ1-2; D remains ambiguous. Trimming removed 0 bases at V and 3 bases at J, with 8 bases between. Germline loops: CDR1 DFQATT, CDR2 SNEGSKA (reference sequence). The CDR3 has 13 residues. The CDR3 bases that were read are TGCAGTGCTAGAGATACAGATCACTATGGC. Protein sequence: CSARDTDHYG. The whole CDR3 sequence is CSARDTDHYGYTF.

This clone was seen repeatedly, ten times or more. The CDR3 goes on 3 residues after the read ends, and that part is filled in from the germline J gene. The rearrangement links TRBV5-6 to TRBJ2-1, with 11 bases fitting TRBD2. The CDR3 runs 15 residues. Per germline, CDR1 SGHDT and CDR2 YYEEEE. The trim removed 1 base at V and 9 bases at J, leaving 6 bases unmatched. The CDR3 DNA, read in part, is TGTGCCAGCAGCTTGTTACTAGCGGGAGTTGGTGAG. Translation gives CASSLLLAGVGE. The full CDR3 is CASSLLLAGVGEQFF.

With respect to this clone: Read sequence stops 3 residues before the CDR3 end, and the germline J gene provides the missing end. V usage is TRBV7-9 and J usage is TRBJ2-4; 8 bases line up with TRBD1. The CDR3 contains 13 residues. Per the germline V gene, CDR1 is SEHNR and CDR2 is FQNEAQ (reference sequence). The CDR3: CASSRDRIYGQYF. CDR3 DNA, as far as it was read: TGTGCCAGCAGCCGGGACAGGATCTATGGT.